The 14 T cell receptor beta chains listed next were all sequenced from one sample in a study of CD8 T cells in ankylosing spondylitis. TCRdb recomputed calls from the 5' RACE reads with MiXCR, one row per CDR3 protein. Of about 360,000 distinct CDR3 sequences in the sample, roughly 20% were seen once. Sequencing was performed on blood, either unsorted or a sorted T cell fraction (not recorded which). Source of these receptors: a male donor with ankylosing spondylitis or in good health (not recorded which).

This clonotype was counted at least ten times. V and J are TRBV12-3 or TRBV12-4 and TRBJ1-1; D unclear. CDR3 length equals 14 residues. V was cut by 3 bases and J by 2 bases, with 10 bases left in between. CDR3 coding DNA: TGTGCCAGCAGTTTCTGGGTAACAAACACTGAAGCTTTCTTT. Its translation: CASSFWVTNTEAFF.

The V gene is TRBV29-1, the J gene TRBJ2-1; 9 nucleotides align to TRBD2. J lost 3 bases, V lost 5 bases, and 5 bases had no gene match. The germline CDR1 and CDR2 sequences are SQVTM and ANQGSEA. This CDR3 region has 14 residues. The CDR3 DNA follows: TGCAGCGTTCTCGCGGGGGGGGACTACAATGAGCAGTTCTTC. This sequence encodes CSVLAGGDYNEQFF.

The chain recombines TRBV7-9 with TRBJ2-3; TRBD1 or TRBD2 may be the D gene (5 bases each). The germline V gene encodes CDR1 SEHNR and CDR2 FQNEAQ (reference sequence). The CDR3 length is 17 residues. Trimming left V 4 bases short and J 10 bases short, with 27 bases between. The CDR3 spells CASSSPETPGPSDAQYF. The CDR3 bases are TGTGCCAGCAGCTCCCCCGAGACGCCGGGGCCTTCTGATGCGCAGTATTTT. The entire variable domain, with the rest obtained from reference TRBV7-9 and TRBJ2-3, is as follows: DTGVSQNPRHKITKRGQNVTFRCDPISEHNRLYWYRQTLGQGPEFLTYFQNEAQLEKSRLLSDRFSAERPKGSFSTLEIQRTEQGDSAMYLCASSSPETPGPSDAQYFGPGTRLTVL.

This clonotype has just a few counts. The CDR3 DNA reads TGCAGTGCTAGGATGGTCGGGGACAATGAGCAGTTCTTC. This translates into CSARMVGDNEQFF. The V call is TRBV20-1, the J call TRBJ2-1, with D possibly being TRBD2 (5 bases). Germline V gene lookup returns CDR1 DFQATT and CDR2 SNEGSKA (reference sequence). CDR3 length: 13 residues. Trimming shortened V by 3 bases and J by 5 bases, and 11 bases separated the two germline ends.

The chain links TRBV9 to TRBJ2-2; the D call may be TRBD1 or TRBD2 (5 bases each). Trimming removed 0 bases from V and 5 bases from J, with 17 bases in between. Looked up from germline, CDR1 is SGDLS and CDR2 is YYNGEE. The CDR3 totals 17 residues. The CDR3 here is CASSVGALGPATGELFF. CDR3 bases: TGTGCCAGCAGCGTAGGGGCCCTGGGACCCGCGACCGGGGAGCTGTTTTTT.

The chain combines TRBV20-1 with TRBJ2-3; D not resolved. Germline CDR1 reads DFQATT; CDR2 reads SNEGSKA (reference sequence). This CDR3 has 14 amino acids. The V and J ends lost 3 bases and 2 bases respectively, with 12 bases between them. CDR3 coding DNA: TGCAGTGCTAGGGGCGACACCAACACAGATACGCAGTATTTT. Its protein is CSARGDTNTDTQYF.

J is TRBJ1-5 and V is TRBV12-3 or TRBV12-4; D is unresolved. This CDR3 region has 13 residues. V shed 3 bases and J shed 6 bases, with 9 bases lying between them. Written as DNA, the CDR3 is TGTGCCAGCAGTTTGGGGTCGGCTCAGCCCCAGCATTTT. Translated: CASSLGSAQPQHF.

This clonotype came up a few times. The V call is TRBV6-5, the J call TRBJ2-1; 9 bases are shared with TRBD2. This CDR3 comprises 16 residues. V shed 2 bases, J shed 3 bases, and the junction held 5 bases outside the gene matches. Germline CDR1 is MNHEY and CDR2 is SVGAGI. DNA for the CDR3: TGTGCCAGCAGTTACGCCCTAGCGGGACTCTACAATGAGCAGTTCTTC. Translated: CASSYALAGLYNEQFF.

This chain connects TRBV6-6 to TRBJ2-7; the D is unclear. This CDR3 has 12 residues. Germline-derived CDR1 and CDR2 are MNHNY and SVGAGI (reference sequence). Trimming removed 7 bases at V and 6 bases at J, with 13 bases between. As DNA, the CDR3 is TGTGCCAGCAACAACGATGGTCCCGAGCAGTACTTC. As protein: CASNNDGPEQYF.

This clonotype came up many times. The chain uses TRBV29-1 and TRBJ2-5; 11 bases align to TRBD1. J gave up 5 bases and V 1 base, and 3 bases lay outside the gene matches. The CDR3 sequence is 14 residues long. Germline CDR1 is SQVTM and CDR2 is ANQGSEA. The CDR3 is CSVEVRDRGETQYF. CDR3 bases: TGCAGCGTTGAAGTTCGGGACAGGGGGGAGACCCAGTACTTC.

The genes are TRBV7-6 and TRBJ2-7; 10 bases agree with TRBD1. The trim removed 5 bases at V and 0 bases at J, leaving 7 bases unmatched. Germline loops: CDR1 SGHVS, CDR2 FNYEAQ. CDR3 length: 16 residues. The CDR3 DNA reads TGTGCCAGCAGCCCGTGGGACAGGGGAAGCTCCTACGAGCAGTACTTC. This translates into CASSPWDRGSSYEQYF. The full variable domain, its missing parts supplied by reference TRBV7-6 and TRBJ2-7, is GAGVSQSPRYKVTKRGQDVALRCDPISGHVSLYWYRQALGQGPEFLTYFNYEAQQDKSGLPNDRFSAERPEGSISTLTIQRTEQRDSAMYRCASSPWDRGSSYEQYFGPGTRLTVT.

This clonotype was detected only a few times. This chain connects TRBV20-1 to TRBJ1-2; D remains unclear. Germline values: CDR1 DFQATT, CDR2 SNEGSKA (reference sequence). This CDR3 is built from 13 residues. V lost 0 bases and J lost 3, with 8 bases in between. CDR3 bases: TGCAGTGCTAGAGACTTAACCGACTATGGCTACACCTTC. The encoded protein is CSARDLTDYGYTF.

The chain combines TRBV4-1 with TRBJ2-1; D gene uncertain. Trimming pared 0 bases from V and 4 bases from J, leaving 4 bases between. Germline V CDR1 and CDR2: MGHRA, YSYEKL. The CDR3 is 13 residues long. DNA for the CDR3: TGCGCCAGCAGCCAAGAGCTTTACAATGAGCAGTTCTTC. Protein: CASSQELYNEQFF.

This clonotype was seen a few times. This chain connects TRBV10-2 to TRBJ2-5; D could derive from TRBD1 or TRBD2 (6 bases each). The CDR3 loop spans 16 amino acids. The V end was cut by 8 bases, the J end by 5 bases, with 24 bases between. Germline V gene data show CDR1 as WSHSY and CDR2 as SAAADI. The CDR3 reads CASATVPGAPGETQYF. DNA of the CDR3: TGCGCCAGCGCCACGGTTCCGGGGGCTCCGGGGGAGACCCAGTACTTC.